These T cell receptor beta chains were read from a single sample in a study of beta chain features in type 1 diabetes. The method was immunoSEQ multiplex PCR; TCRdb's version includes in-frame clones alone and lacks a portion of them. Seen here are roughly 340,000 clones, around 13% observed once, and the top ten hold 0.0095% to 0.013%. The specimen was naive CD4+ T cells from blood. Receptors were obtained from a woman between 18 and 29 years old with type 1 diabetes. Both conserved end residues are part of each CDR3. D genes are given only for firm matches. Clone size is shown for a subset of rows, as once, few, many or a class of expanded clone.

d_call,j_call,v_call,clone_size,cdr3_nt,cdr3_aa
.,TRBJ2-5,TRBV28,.,TGTGCCAGCAGTTTATGGGGGAGCAAATCGGTAGAGACCCAGTACTTC,CASSLWGSKSVETQYF
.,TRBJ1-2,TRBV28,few,TGTGCCAGCAGTTTCGGACAGCCGTATGGCTACACCTTC,CASSFGQPYGYTF
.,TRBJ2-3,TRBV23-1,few,TGCGCCAGCAGCCAAGATCGCCAGCGGATTAACACAGATACGCAGTATTTT,CASSQDRQRINTDTQYF
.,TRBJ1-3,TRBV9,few,TGTGCCAGCAGCTGGACAGACAATGGAAACACCATATATTTT,CASSWTDNGNTIYF
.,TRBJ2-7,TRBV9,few,TGTGCCAGCAGCGTAGCCGGAAGGGGCTACGAGCAGTACTTC,CASSVAGRGYEQYF
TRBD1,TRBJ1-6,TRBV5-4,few,TGTGCCAGCAGCTCGGAGAGGGGGCACGGGGATTCACCCCTCCACTTT,CASSSERGHGDSPLHF
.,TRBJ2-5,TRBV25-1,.,TGTGCCAGCAGTGAATTTCTAGGGGAAGAGACCCAGTACTTC,CASSEFLGEETQYF
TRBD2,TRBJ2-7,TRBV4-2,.,TGTGCCAGCAGCCAAGCGGTGGCGGGAGGGAACGAGCAGTACTTC,CASSQAVAGGNEQYF
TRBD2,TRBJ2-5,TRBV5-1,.,TGCGCCAGCAGCTTGGCGCGGGGGTCCCAAGAGACCCAGTACTTC,CASSLARGSQETQYF
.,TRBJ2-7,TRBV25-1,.,TGTGCCAGCAGTGAACGGCAGGGCCCCTCGGCGAACTACGAGCAGTACTTC,CASSERQGPSANYEQYF
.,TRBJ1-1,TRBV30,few,TGTGCCTGGAGTGCGGGGTCGGCGAGGATAGGGACTGAAGCTTTCTTT,CAWSAGSARIGTEAFF
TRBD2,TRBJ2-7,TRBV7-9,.,TGTGCCAGCAGCCCGTTGACGGGGACTAGCCATTACGAGCAGTACTTC,CASSPLTGTSHYEQYF
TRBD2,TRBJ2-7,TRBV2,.,TGTGCCAGTCACCGGGAGGGCAGCTCCTACGAGCAGTACTTC,CASHREGSSYEQYF
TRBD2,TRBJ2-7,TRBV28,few,TGTGCCAGCAGTTTTCAAGCGGGAGTTTCCCACGAGCAGTACTTC,CASSFQAGVSHEQYF
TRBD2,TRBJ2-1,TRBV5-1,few,TGCGCCAGCAGCTGGGCCGGGACTAGCGACTACAATGAGCAGTTCTTC,CASSWAGTSDYNEQFF
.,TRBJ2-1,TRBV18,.,TGTGCCAGCTCACGATCAAAACAGGATATCAATGAGCAGTTCTTC,CASSRSKQDINEQFF
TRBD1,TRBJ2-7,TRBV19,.,TGTGCCAGTAGGGCCGGGACAGGGTCTGATCACGAGCAGTACTTC,CASRAGTGSDHEQYF
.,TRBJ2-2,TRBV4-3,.,TGCGCCAGCAGTCACGCGCTCATCGGCGGGGAGCTGTTTTTT,CASSHALIGGELFF
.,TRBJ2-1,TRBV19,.,TGTGCCAGTAGTCCCATAGCGGTCTACAATGAGCAGTTCTTC,CASSPIAVYNEQFF
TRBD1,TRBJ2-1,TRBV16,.,TGTGCCAGCAGCCAAAATCCCGGGACAGGGTACAATGAGCAGTTCTTC,CASSQNPGTGYNEQFF
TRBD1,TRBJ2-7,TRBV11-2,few,TGTGCCAGCAGCCAGACAGGGTACGAGCAGTACTTC,CASSQTGYEQYF
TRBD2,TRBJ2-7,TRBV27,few,TGTGCCAGCAGTCCGTCACTAGCGGGAGGTTCCGAGCAGTACTTC,CASSPSLAGGSEQYF
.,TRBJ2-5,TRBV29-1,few,TGCAGCGTTGAACCTAGCTCCGAGACCCAGTACTTC,CSVEPSSETQYF
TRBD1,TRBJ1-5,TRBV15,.,TGTGCCACCAGCAGAGCGGGACAGGGCGAGTATCAGCCCCAGCATTTT,CATSRAGQGEYQPQHF
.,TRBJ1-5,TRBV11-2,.,TGTGCCAGCAGCCAAACGGGGGGGCGGCATCAGCCCCAGCATTTT,CASSQTGGRHQPQHF
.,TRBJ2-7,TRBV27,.,TGTGCCAGCAGTTTCGGACTGGCCTACGAGCAGTACTTC,CASSFGLAYEQYF
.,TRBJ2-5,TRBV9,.,TGTGCCAGCAGCGTAGGTTTCCAGTACGGGGTGGAGACCCAGTACTTC,CASSVGFQYGVETQYF
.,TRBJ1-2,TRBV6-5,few,TGTGCCAGCAGTAACAGGGTTCGCTACACCTTC,CASSNRVRYTF
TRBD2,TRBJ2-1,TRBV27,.,TGTGCCAGCAAAAGGGGGGGACTAGCGGACTACAATGAGCAGTTCTTC,CASKRGGLADYNEQFF
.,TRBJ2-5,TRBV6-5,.,TGTGCCAGCGCAACAGGAGAGACCCAGTACTTC,CASATGETQYF
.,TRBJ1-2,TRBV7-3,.,TGTGCCAGCAGCTTGGGGCTGAACTATGGCTACACCTTC,CASSLGLNYGYTF
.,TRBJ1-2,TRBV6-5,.,TGTGCCAGCAGTTACACCACGCCGGGGAGGGGCTACACCTTC,CASSYTTPGRGYTF
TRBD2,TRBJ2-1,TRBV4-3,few,TGCGCCAGCAGGCGTAGCGGGGGACCCTACAATGAGCAGTTCTTC,CASRRSGGPYNEQFF
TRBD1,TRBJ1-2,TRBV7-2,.,TGTGCCAGCACCCTTGACAGGGGAGGGCGGGATGGCTACACCTTC,CASTLDRGGRDGYTF
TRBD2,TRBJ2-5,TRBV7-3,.,TGTGCCAGCAGCCCGGGACTAGGGGAGACCCAGTACTTC,CASSPGLGETQYF
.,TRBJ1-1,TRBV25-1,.,TGTGCCAGCAGTGACATCATAAGCGCTGAAGCTTTCTTT,CASSDIISAEAFF
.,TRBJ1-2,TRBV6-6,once,TGTGCCAGCAGTTACTCTTCAGGGGCTTGGGGCTACACCTTC,CASSYSSGAWGYTF
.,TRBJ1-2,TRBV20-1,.,TGCAGCCCCCCGACAACGTATGGCTACACCTTC,CSPPTTYGYTF
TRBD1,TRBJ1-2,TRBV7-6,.,TGTGCCAGCAGCCTTAGATGGGGGGGACAGGGATGTTACGGCTACACCTTC,CASSLRWGGQGCYGYTF
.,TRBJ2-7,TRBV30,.,TGTGCCTGGACCTTCACCAACAACGAGCAGTACTTC,CAWTFTNNEQYF
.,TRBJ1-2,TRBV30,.,TGCGGACTGAATGGCTACACCTTC,CGLNGYTF
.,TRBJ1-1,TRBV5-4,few,TGTGCCAGCAGCCTCCAACAGACAGCGAACACTGAAGCTTTCTTT,CASSLQQTANTEAFF
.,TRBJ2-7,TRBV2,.,TGTGCCAGCAGTTGGAGGACAGACTACGAGCAGTACTTC,CASSWRTDYEQYF
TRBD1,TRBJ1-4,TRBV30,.,TGTGCCTGGAGAGAGGGGGCCACTAATGAAAAACTGTTTTTT,CAWREGATNEKLFF
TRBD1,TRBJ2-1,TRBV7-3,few,TGTGCCAGCAGCTCCAGCAGGGGGTCCAATGAGCAGTTCTTC,CASSSSRGSNEQFF
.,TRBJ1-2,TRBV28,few,TGTGCCAGCAGAGGCGGCGAGCCCTATGGCTACACCTTC,CASRGGEPYGYTF
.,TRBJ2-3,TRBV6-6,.,TGTGCCAGCAGACAGGTTTCAGATACGCAGTATTTT,CASRQVSDTQYF
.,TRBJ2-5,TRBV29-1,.,TGCAGCGTTGATGTGGGCCAAGAAGTTGGTGAGACCCAGTACTTC,CSVDVGQEVGETQYF
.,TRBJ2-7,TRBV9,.,TGTGCCAGCAGCGGCGGGACAGTTTCCTACGAGCAGTACTTC,CASSGGTVSYEQYF
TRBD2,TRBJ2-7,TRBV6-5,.,TGTGCCAGCAGCCAAACTAGCGGGGGTAACTACGAGCAGTACTTC,CASSQTSGGNYEQYF
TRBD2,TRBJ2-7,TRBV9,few,TGTGCCAGCAGCGTAGGCGGGGGGGAGCAGTACTTC,CASSVGGGEQYF
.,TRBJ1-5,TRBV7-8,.,TGTGCCAGCAGCTTAGACAGGGATCAGCCCCAGCATTTT,CASSLDRDQPQHF
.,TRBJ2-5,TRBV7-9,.,TGTGCCAGCAGCCCGAGACTGTACCAAGAGACCCAGTACTTC,CASSPRLYQETQYF
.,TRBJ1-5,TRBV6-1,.,TGTGCCAGCAGTGAACAGGGGAAGAATCAGCCCCAGCATTTT,CASSEQGKNQPQHF
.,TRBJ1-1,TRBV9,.,TGTGCCAGCAGCGTAGCCCAGAACACTGAAGCTTTCTTT,CASSVAQNTEAFF
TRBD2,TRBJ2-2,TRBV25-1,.,TGTGCCAGTCAAAGGCGGGGGACTAGCGTGTGGACCGGGGAGCTGTTTTTT,CASQRRGTSVWTGELFF
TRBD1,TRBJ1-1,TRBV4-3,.,TGCGCCAGCAGCCCTCAGCAGGGGGCGAAGGGACGTGGCACTGAAGCTTTCTTT,CASSPQQGAKGRGTEAFF